Presented here are 24 T cell receptor beta chains from one specimen sequenced in a study of human T cells and chemical hapten exposure (dated by TCRdb to about 2021). Read against the paper, the sample's time point label means: patch test 1, 2 weeks after DPC sensitization. Sample treatment or condition, as interpreted from the label and publication: therapeutic diphenylcyclopropenone sensitization with weekly scalp DPC. The library was generated by RACE. The sample was run on a NextSeq 500. TCRdb reanalyzed the raw reads on its own, using fastp at Q25 for trimming and MiXCR for clone calling, and kept in-frame beta chains. Identical CDR3 proteins give one entry, which carries the most common genes and DNA. In this sample the table shows roughly 180,000 distinct CDR3 sequences, 20% to 25% of which occur a single time. The ten largest clones represent 6.7% of the sample. The sequenced sample was whole blood, obtained in connection with sensitization to the hapten diphenylcyclopropenone (DPC). These receptors were collected from a woman between 45 and 65 years old with alopecia areata. Some clones in this sample may be carry-over from other donors' samples.

The V gene is TRBV5-1, the J gene TRBJ2-7; possible D gene TRBD2, 6 bases. The CDR3 has 13 amino acids. Trimming pared 4 bases from V and 3 bases from J, leaving 11 bases between. CDR1 and CDR2 from the germline V gene are SGHRS and YFSETQ. DNA of the CDR3: TGCGCCAGCAGCAACGGGGGTAGCTACGAGCAGTACTTC. Protein sequence: CASSNGGSYEQYF.

The rearrangement joins TRBV21-1 to TRBJ2-2. TRBV21-1 is marked as a pseudogene. CDR3 size: 13 residues. CDR3 DNA: TGTGCCAGCAGCAAAAGATCCACCGGGGAGCTGTTTTTT. This translates into CASSKRSTGELFF.

This clonotype was counted many times. V and J are TRBV5-5 and TRBJ1-1; unclear D gene. The germline CDR1 and CDR2 sequences are SGHKS and YYEKEE (reference sequence). The V end lost 0 bases, the J end lost 1 base, and 10 bases lay between the germline ends. This CDR3 is 15 amino acids long. CDR3 region: CASSLGWDQNTEAFF. Written as DNA, the CDR3 is TGTGCCAGCAGCTTGGGTTGGGATCAGAACACTGAAGCTTTCTTT.

The V and J genes are TRBV12-3 or TRBV12-4 and TRBJ1-5, with 8 nucleotides matching TRBD1. Trimming removed 6 bases from V and 8 bases from J; junction bases left unmatched: 9. The CDR3 is made up of 14 amino acids. Here the CDR3 reads CASSSDRGVKPQHF. DNA for the CDR3: TGTGCCAGCAGCTCCGACAGGGGCGTAAAGCCCCAGCATTTT.

CDR3 amino acids: CASSKTGPLTNEQFF. The CDR3 DNA sequence: TGTGCCAGCAGTAAGACAGGGCCTTTAACCAATGAGCAGTTCTTC. The chain combines TRBV12-3 or TRBV12-4 with TRBJ2-1, with TRBD1 matching 7 bases. J gave up 6 bases and V 5 bases, and 10 bases lay outside the gene matches. The CDR3 length is 15 residues.

This clonotype was counted ten times or more. The rearrangement links TRBV29-1 to TRBJ2-1; TRBD2 might be the D (6 bases). Germline V lookup: CDR1 SQVTM, CDR2 ANQGSEA. V was trimmed by 4 bases and J by 5 bases, leaving 18 bases between them. The CDR3 sequence is 15 residues long. CDR3 amino acids: CSVVGGSRAHNEQFF. DNA for the CDR3: TGCAGCGTTGTCGGGGGATCAAGGGCCCACAATGAGCAGTTCTTC.

The rearrangement links TRBV28 to TRBJ2-7, with TRBD2 matching over 15 bases. V lost 5 bases to trimming and J lost 5 bases; unmatched junction nucleotides: 13. The CDR3 is 18 amino acids. Germline values: CDR1 MDHEN, CDR2 SYDVKM. CDR3 sequence (DNA): TGTGCCAGCAGTACCCGGACTAGCGGGAGGGCCCATCGAGACGAGCAGTACTTC. Protein sequence: CASSTRTSGRAHRDEQYF.

The CDR3 reads CASRDRGQFQPQHF. The CDR3 DNA sequence: TGTGCCAGCAGGGACAGGGGGCAATTTCAGCCCCAGCATTTT. The genes are TRBV6-1 and TRBJ1-5, with 11 bases that match TRBD1. Germline V gene sequence: CDR1 MNHNS, CDR2 SASEGT. The CDR3 covers 14 residues. V lost 6 bases to trimming and J lost 6 bases; unmatched junction nucleotides: 4.

The sample holds many counts of this clonotype. The chain couples TRBV6-1 to TRBJ2-1, with a weak D call TRBD2 (5 bases). This CDR3 contains 12 residues. The ends were cut back, 5 bases at V and 5 bases at J, with 7 bases in the middle. Germline CDR1 and CDR2: MNHNS and SASEGT. CDR3 in amino acids: CASSQRNNEQFF. The CDR3 DNA reads as TGTGCCAGCAGTCAGCGGAACAATGAGCAGTTCTTC.

A few counts support this clonotype. The rearrangement links TRBV29-1 to TRBJ2-2; D perhaps matches TRBD2 (7 bases). V was cut by 6 bases and J by 4 bases, with 24 bases left in between. CDR1 SQVTM and CDR2 ANQGSEA come from the germline V gene. This CDR3 has 17 residues. CDR3 loop: CSVGGGLGSSTTGELFF. Written as DNA, the CDR3 is TGCAGCGTGGGGGGCGGACTAGGGTCCTCTACCACCGGGGAGCTGTTTTTT.

The chain combines TRBV20-1 with TRBJ1-6; D is unclear. Trimming removed 2 bases from V and 5 bases from J, with 13 bases in between. Germline CDR1 DFQATT, CDR2 SNEGSKA (reference sequence). The CDR3 is made up of 15 amino acids. CDR3 in amino acids: CSARNVTADNSPLHF. CDR3 in DNA: TGCAGTGCTAGAAATGTAACAGCAGATAATTCACCCCTCCACTTT.

This clonotype was seen a handful of times. The chain couples TRBV9 to TRBJ1-3; unclear D gene. With 2 bases removed from V and 0 bases from J, the gap between germline ends came to 9 bases. Germline V lookup: CDR1 SGDLS, CDR2 YYNGEE. The CDR3 runs to 15 residues. The CDR3 region is CASSVDSFSGNTIYF. The DNA of the CDR3 is TGTGCCAGCAGCGTCGACTCATTCTCTGGAAACACCATATATTTT. The complete variable domain, with remaining parts taken from reference TRBV9 and TRBJ1-3, reads DSGVTQTPKHLITATGQRVTLRCSPRSGDLSVYWYQQSLDQGLQFLIQYYNGEERAKGNILERFSAQQFPDLHSELNLSSLELGDSALYFCASSVDSFSGNTIYFGEGSWLTVV.

Only a few counts were recorded for this clonotype. The chain combines TRBV5-1 with TRBJ1-1; D perhaps matches TRBD1 (5 bases). Trimming left V 4 bases short and J 4 bases short, with 14 bases between. Germline assignment: CDR1 SGHRS and CDR2 YFSETQ. This CDR3 contains 14 residues. The CDR3 coding sequence is TGCGCCAGCAGCGCCCAGGGTGACACCACTGAAGCTTTCTTT. Translating it yields CASSAQGDTTEAFF. The full variable domain, its missing parts supplied by reference TRBV5-1 and TRBJ1-1, is KAGVTQTPRYLIKTRGQQVTLSCSPISGHRSVSWYQQTPGQGLQFLFEYFSETQRNKGNFPGRFSGRQFSNSRSEMNVSTLELGDSALYLCASSAQGDTTEAFFGQGTRLTVV.

This clonotype occurred a few times. The rearrangement joins TRBV7-9 to TRBJ2-7; 9 positions agree with TRBD1. CDR1 SEHNR and CDR2 FQNEAQ come from the germline V gene (reference sequence). This CDR3 is 16 amino acids long. V lost 0 bases to trimming and J lost 3 bases; unmatched junction nucleotides: 6. Written as DNA, the CDR3 is TGTGCCAGCAGCTTAGCTCCTGACAGGGGGGTCTACGAGCAGTACTTC. It codes for CASSLAPDRGVYEQYF.

The V call is TRBV18, the J call TRBJ1-6, with D tentatively TRBD1 (5 bases). With 2 bases removed from V and 10 bases from J, the gap between germline ends came to 15 bases. This CDR3 is built from 15 residues. Germline assignment: CDR1 KGHSH and CDR2 LQKENI. For the CDR3, the DNA is TGTGCCAGCTCACCATCGTTGACAGACCTATCACCCCTCCACTTT. This translates into CASSPSLTDLSPLHF.

The CDR3 bases are TGTGCCAGCAGCGACAACGGGGCAGGACAAGAGACCCAGTACTTC. It specifies CASSDNGAGQETQYF. The chain uses TRBV14 and TRBJ2-5; D tentatively reads TRBD1 or TRBD2 (5 bases each). The CDR3 has 15 amino acids. V lost 5 bases and J lost 2, with 15 bases in between. The germline V gene has CDR1 SGHDN and CDR2 FVKESK.

V is TRBV29-1 and J is TRBJ2-5, with 10 positions matching TRBD1. CDR1 is SQVTM and CDR2 is ANQGSEA in the germline V gene. This CDR3 spans 12 amino acids. The ends lost 4 bases at V and 5 bases at J; junction bases unmatched: 1. The CDR3 coding sequence is TGCAGCGTTGGGGACAGGGGTGAGACCCAGTACTTC. This translates into CSVGDRGETQYF.

This clonotype has more than one count but fewer than ten. The V call is TRBV29-1, the J call TRBJ2-7, with 7 bases lining up with TRBD1. Losses at the gene ends were 8 bases for V and 5 bases for J; bases not matched to a gene: 9. This CDR3 has 12 residues. Germline V gene data show CDR1 as SQVTM and CDR2 as ANQGSEA. CDR3 protein: CSINRGGDEQYF. The CDR3, as DNA: TGCAGCATTAACAGGGGCGGAGACGAGCAGTACTTC.

The chain joins TRBV29-1 to TRBJ2-6; possibly TRBD1 for D (5 bases). Germline lookup yields CDR1 SQVTM and CDR2 ANQGSEA. Trimming left V 0 bases short and J 3 bases short, with 6 bases between. The CDR3 is 14 residues long. The DNA of the CDR3 is TGCAGCGTTGAAGACAGGGTTGGGGCCAACGTCCTGACTTTC. Translated: CSVEDRVGANVLTF.

V and J are TRBV11-2 and TRBJ2-1; 8 nucleotides agree with TRBD2. Trimming cost V 1 base and J 7 bases; bases outside gene matches: 9. CDR1 is SGHAT, CDR2 FQNNGV, per germline. CDR3 length equals 16 residues. The CDR3 here is CASSLGAGVSKNEQFF. CDR3 coding DNA: TGTGCCAGCAGCTTAGGAGCGGGAGTATCGAAGAATGAGCAGTTCTTC.

Here the CDR3 DNA reads TGCGCCAGCAGCTTCGGATTGACTAGCGGGACTACAATGAGTCAGTTCTTC. As protein: CASSFGLTSGTTMSQFF. The chain is built from TRBV5-1 and TRBJ2-1, with 11 bases matching TRBD2. The CDR3 length is 17 residues. Looked up from germline, CDR1 is SGHRS and CDR2 is YFSETQ. V lost 2 bases, J lost 13 bases, and 17 bases stayed unmatched.

The chain uses TRBV20-1 and TRBJ1-1; 10 bases match TRBD1. The germline gives CDR1 DFQATT, CDR2 SNEGSKA (reference sequence). The junction had 7 bases not matched to a gene; V was cut back by 3 bases and J by 0 bases. This CDR3 spans 16 amino acids. The CDR3: CSASPTGGWMNTEAFF. The CDR3 bases are TGCAGTGCTAGTCCGACAGGGGGCTGGATGAACACTGAAGCTTTCTTT.

V and J are TRBV6-5 and TRBJ2-3, with D maybe TRBD2 (6 bases). Per the germline V gene, CDR1 is MNHEY and CDR2 is SVGAGI. The CDR3 extends over 14 amino acids. V lost 6 bases to trimming and J lost 4 bases, with 14 bases between them. The CDR3: CASRYTGTSDTQYF. CDR3 bases: TGTGCCAGCAGGTATACCGGGACTTCAGATACGCAGTATTTT.

This clonotype has only a few counts. The chain joins TRBV29-1 to TRBJ2-1, with D uncertain. Germline CDR1 and CDR2: SQVTM and ANQGSEA. Trimming removed 8 bases at V and 2 bases at J, with 10 bases between. The CDR3 has 12 amino acids. This CDR3 is CSLGRAYNEQFF. The CDR3 coding sequence is TGCAGCTTAGGACGGGCCTACAATGAGCAGTTCTTC.